The present entry profiles one TCR beta chain with its context. Its antigen is not known. Additional DNA sequences in this sample encode the identical CDR3. This specimen belongs to a study of shared clonotypes between healthy human individuals. Study-wide results and caveats: What naive subsets generally showed was a larger estimated richness than memory subsets showed.

The CDR3 contains 14 residues. Deletions cut 4 bases from V and 8 bases from J, with 14 bases between. CDR1 and CDR2 (germline): MDHEN, SYDVKM. Healthy and HIV-negative, the adult donors had no recent acute infections or vaccinations. The repertoire was sequenced with immunoSEQ multiplex PCR; TCRdb's copy has only in-frame clones and lacks some. This sample has a few million clones, with around 94% found just once. The V and J genes are TRBV28 and TRBJ1-4; D perhaps matches TRBD1 (5 bases). Sequenced material: naive CD4+ T cells sorted from blood. Sample subset: CD45RA+ positively selected. The source of this sequence is a man between 18 and 35 years old in good health. The CDR3 protein is CASSSGTRGEKLFF. CDR3 coding DNA: TGTGCCAGCAGTTCCGGGACCCGCGGCGAAAAACTGTTTTTT.